The 8 T cell receptor beta chains reported below all come from one sample, sequenced in a study of blood T cell repertoires in COVID-19 (TCRdb year 2020). The method was the immunoSEQ multiplex PCR assay. The source is immuneACCESS, and TCRdb retained only in-frame sequences with V and J called. Part of the clones is not carried over; for the studies checked, unresolved V genes explain less than half of this, and the remainder is unexplained. For this sample there are about 130,000 clones; about 91% appear just once. The ten largest clonotypes hold approximately 10% of the sample. The sample comprised peripheral blood. The receptors derive from a man aged 45-65 years with acute or convalescent COVID-19.

This chain connects TRBV2 to TRBJ1-1; D uncertain. The V gene lost 4 bases and the J gene lost 4 bases, with 10 bases spanning the gap. The CDR3 is 13 amino acids. The V gene's germline CDR1 is SNHLY and CDR2 FYNNEI. In DNA form, the CDR3 reads TGTGCCAGCAGTGTAACCGGGATCACTGAAGCTTTCTTT. Residues: CASSVTGITEAFF.

The V call is TRBV9, the J call TRBJ2-5; the match to TRBD2 covers 9 bases. J was trimmed by 5 bases and V by 1 base; bases with no gene match: 9. The CDR3 is made up of 16 amino acids. The V gene's germline CDR1 is SGDLS and CDR2 YYNGEE. The CDR3 sequence is CASSVSGAGGVETQYF. The DNA for the CDR3 is TGTGCCAGCAGCGTATCGGGAGCGGGAGGTGTGGAGACCCAGTACTTC.

V usage is TRBV5-5 and J usage is TRBJ2-3, with 7 nucleotides matching TRBD1. Germline V gene lookup returns CDR1 SGHKS and CDR2 YYEKEE (reference sequence). The V gene end was trimmed by 0 bases and the J gene end by 1 base; junction bases not matched to a gene: 8. The CDR3 totals 17 residues. CDR3 bases: TGTGCCAGCAGCTTGGCCATCAGGGGGATTGGCACAGATACGCAGTATTTT. This codes for CASSLAIRGIGTDTQYF.

The V call is TRBV10-3, the J call TRBJ1-5; D might be TRBD1 (6 bases). Trimming removed 10 bases at V and 3 bases at J, with 10 bases between. The germline CDR1 and CDR2 sequences are ENHRY and SYGVKD. This CDR3 has 12 amino acids. CDR3 sequence reads: CASGQPNQPQHF. The CDR3 DNA follows: TGTGCCAGCGGACAGCCCAATCAGCCCCAGCATTTT.

This chain uses TRBV6-4 with TRBJ1-2; TRBD1 is a possible D gene (6 bases). V was clipped by 5 bases and J by 7 bases, with 17 bases between them. The CDR3 sequence is 14 residues long. CDR1 and CDR2 (germline): MRHNA, SNTAGT. In DNA, the CDR3 is TGTGCCAGCAGTAGGACAGCTTCAGTCCCTGGCTACACCTTC. Amino acid sequence: CASSRTASVPGYTF.

The rearrangement links TRBV29-1 to TRBJ2-1, with 9 bases identical to TRBD2. The CDR3 is 12 residues long. V trimming: 2 bases; J trimming: 14 bases; junction bases outside the gene matches: 7. Germline CDR1 SQVTM, CDR2 ANQGSEA. The CDR3 is CSVESASGTEFF. The CDR3 nucleotides read TGCAGCGTTGAATCGGCTAGCGGGACTGAGTTCTTC.

The sample holds one count of this clone. V and J are TRBV18 and TRBJ1-1; no clear D gene. The CDR3 has 16 amino acids. Trimming cost V 3 bases and J 4 bases, with 18 bases left between them. Germline V CDR1 and CDR2: KGHSH, LQKENI. CDR3 coding DNA: TGTGCCAGCTCACCGAGAACCGGGGAGAAGGGCACTGAAGCTTTCTTT. It is translated as CASSPRTGEKGTEAFF.

This sequence joins TRBV5-6 and TRBJ1-2; 10 bases agree with TRBD1. J lost 1 base, V lost 3 bases, and 3 bases had no gene match. There are 15 residues in the CDR3. The germline CDR1 and CDR2 sequences are SGHDT and YYEEEE. The CDR3 here is CASSSRDRGNYGYTF. CDR3 sequence (DNA): TGTGCCAGCAGCTCTCGGGACAGGGGTAACTATGGCTACACCTTC.